This passage covers 6 T cell receptor beta chains from one sample sequenced in a study of T cell changes during pregnancy in multiple sclerosis (dated by TCRdb to about 2019). Libraries were constructed by the immunoSEQ multiplex PCR assay. In TCRdb, the immuneACCESS table is reduced to in-frame sequences with V and J assigned. These tables do not hold every clone; where another copy was compared, an unresolved V gene accounts for under half, and the others remain unexplained. For this sample there are 45,000 or so clones; 88% appear just once. 5.5% to 6% of the sample goes to the ten largest clones. The sample in question was CD8+ T cells from peripheral blood mononuclear cells, obtained after pregnancy. Receptor source: a female donor in good health, enrolled as a control in a pregnancy study.

The chain recombines TRBV7-3 with TRBJ2-2; weak D call: TRBD1 (6 bases). This CDR3 is 14 amino acids long. Germline V lookup: CDR1 SGHTA, CDR2 FQGTGA. Trimming removed 5 bases at V and 1 base at J, with 8 bases between. In DNA, the CDR3 is TGTGCCAGCAGCGTGGACAGGAACACCGGGGAGCTGTTTTTT. Encoded protein: CASSVDRNTGELFF.

J is TRBJ1-4 and V is TRBV27; D gene uncertain. CDR3 size: 14 residues. In germline, CDR1 is MNHEY, CDR2 SMNVEV (reference sequence). V lost 5 bases and J lost 8, with 15 bases in between. The CDR3 spells CASSISSRGEKLFF. DNA of the CDR3: TGTGCCAGCAGTATCTCTAGTCGAGGGGAAAAACTGTTTTTT.

The chain uses TRBV7-9 and TRBJ2-5; 7 positions agree with TRBD1. In germline, CDR1 is SEHNR, CDR2 FQNEAQ (reference sequence). V gave up 5 bases and J gave up 2 bases; unmatched junction bases: 5. The CDR3 sequence is 14 residues long. The CDR3 is CASSPDRAQETQYF. CDR3 in DNA: TGTGCCAGCAGCCCCGACAGGGCACAAGAGACCCAGTACTTC.

As concerns this clone: The CDR3 does not end in the conserved phenylalanine or tryptophan, so this is likely a read error. Because the CDR3's place on the DNA is in doubt, the DNA is left out and the CDR3 is given as listed by TCRdb. This chain links TRBV7-9 with TRBJ2-4; TRBD1 is the table's D call, not checked against the DNA. Counting both end residues, the CDR3 totals 14 amino acids. Germline CDR1 reads SEHNR; CDR2 reads FQNEAQ (reference sequence). The CDR3 sequence is CASSPSGTGGPILV.

The V and J genes are TRBV6-6 and TRBJ1-1, with unresolved D. Per germline, CDR1 MNHNY and CDR2 SVGAGI (reference sequence). The V end lost 6 bases, the J end lost 2 bases, and 10 bases lay between the germline ends. This CDR3 is built from 13 residues. The CDR3, as DNA: TGTGCCAGCAGAGACGGAGAAAACACTGAAGCTTTCTTT. It specifies CASRDGENTEAFF.

This chain links TRBV15 with TRBJ2-1; perhaps TRBD2 as D (5 bases). This CDR3 is built from 18 residues. The germline V gene has CDR1 LNHNV and CDR2 YYDKDF (reference sequence). The germline V and J ends were trimmed by 5 bases and 2 bases, with 22 bases remaining between them. Written as DNA, the CDR3 is TGTGCCACCAGCCCACCTAGAGAGGCGGGCGGTCCCTACAATGAGCAGTTCTTC. Its translation is CATSPPREAGGPYNEQFF.